This T cell receptor beta chain was captured in a study of response to subunit inactivated influenza vaccine. The CDR3 has 11 residues. The germline V and J ends were trimmed by 7 bases and 7 bases, with 10 bases remaining between them. Germline V CDR1 and CDR2: MNHNS, SASEGT. One entry per CDR3 protein, called by TCRdb with MiXCR from the RT-PCR reads. The sample carries 600,000 to 850,000 distinct CDR3 sequences, 13% to 15% recorded once. This clonotype was counted only a few times. V and J are TRBV6-1 and TRBJ1-1, with D unclear. The TCR comes from a man in his fifties who received an inactivated influenza vaccine. Sequenced here: PBMCs from blood, sampled 14 days before vaccination. CDR3: CASTGGLEAFF. The CDR3 DNA is TGTGCCAGCACTGGCGGACTTGAAGCTTTCTTT.